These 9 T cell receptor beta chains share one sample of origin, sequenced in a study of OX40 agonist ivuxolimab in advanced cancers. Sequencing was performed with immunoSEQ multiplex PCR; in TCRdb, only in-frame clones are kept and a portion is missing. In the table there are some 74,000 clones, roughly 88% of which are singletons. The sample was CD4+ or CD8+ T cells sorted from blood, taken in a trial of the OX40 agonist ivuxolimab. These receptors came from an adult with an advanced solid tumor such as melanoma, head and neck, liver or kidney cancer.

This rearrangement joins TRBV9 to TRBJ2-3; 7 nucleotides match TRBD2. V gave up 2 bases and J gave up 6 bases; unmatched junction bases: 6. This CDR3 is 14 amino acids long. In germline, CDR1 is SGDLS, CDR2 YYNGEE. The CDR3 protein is CASSVGGHGDTQYF. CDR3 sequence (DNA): TGTGCCAGCAGCGTGGGAGGGCATGGGGATACGCAGTATTTT.

In nucleotides, the CDR3 is TGTGCCAGCAGCTTGGGGATACCAGAGACTGAAGCTTTCTTT. Amino acids: CASSLGIPETEAFF. The chain employs TRBV5-6 and TRBJ1-1, with D hard to call. Trimming pared 0 bases from V and 5 bases from J, leaving 11 bases between. The CDR3 runs 14 residues. CDR1 SGHDT and CDR2 YYEEEE come from the germline V gene.

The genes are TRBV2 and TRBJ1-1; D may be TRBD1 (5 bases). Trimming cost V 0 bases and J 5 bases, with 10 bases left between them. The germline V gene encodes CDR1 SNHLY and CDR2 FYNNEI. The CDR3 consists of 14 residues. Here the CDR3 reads CASSEALRGTEAFF. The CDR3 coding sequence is TGTGCCAGCAGTGAAGCGCTTCGGGGGACTGAAGCTTTCTTT.

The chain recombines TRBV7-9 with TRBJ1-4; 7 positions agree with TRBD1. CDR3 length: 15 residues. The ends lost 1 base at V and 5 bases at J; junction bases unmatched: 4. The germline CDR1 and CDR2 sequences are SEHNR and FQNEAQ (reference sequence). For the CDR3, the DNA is TGTGCCAGCAGCTTAGGAGACAGGGTAAATGAAAAACTGTTTTTT. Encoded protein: CASSLGDRVNEKLFF.

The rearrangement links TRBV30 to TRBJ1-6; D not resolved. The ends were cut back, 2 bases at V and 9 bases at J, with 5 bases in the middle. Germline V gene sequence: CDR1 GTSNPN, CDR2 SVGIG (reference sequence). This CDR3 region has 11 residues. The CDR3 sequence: CAWSQASPLHF. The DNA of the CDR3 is TGTGCCTGGAGTCAGGCTTCACCCCTCCACTTT.

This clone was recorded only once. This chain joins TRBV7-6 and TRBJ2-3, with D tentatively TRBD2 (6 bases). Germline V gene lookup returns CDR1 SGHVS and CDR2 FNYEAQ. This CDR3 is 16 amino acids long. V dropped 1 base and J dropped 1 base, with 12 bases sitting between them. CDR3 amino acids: CASSLGGRGGTDTQYF. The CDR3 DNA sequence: TGTGCCAGCAGCTTAGGAGGGCGGGGAGGCACAGATACGCAGTATTTT. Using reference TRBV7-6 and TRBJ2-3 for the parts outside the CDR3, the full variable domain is GAGVSQSPRYKVTKRGQDVALRCDPISGHVSLYWYRQALGQGPEFLTYFNYEAQQDKSGLPNDRFSAERPEGSISTLTIQRTEQRDSAMYRCASSLGGRGGTDTQYFGPGTRLTVL.

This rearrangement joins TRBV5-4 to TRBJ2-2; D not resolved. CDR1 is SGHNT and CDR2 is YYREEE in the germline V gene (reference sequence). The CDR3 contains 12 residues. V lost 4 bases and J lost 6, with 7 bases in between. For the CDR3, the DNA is TGTGCCAGCAGCCTCCCCCCCGGGGAGCTGTTTTTT. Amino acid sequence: CASSLPPGELFF.

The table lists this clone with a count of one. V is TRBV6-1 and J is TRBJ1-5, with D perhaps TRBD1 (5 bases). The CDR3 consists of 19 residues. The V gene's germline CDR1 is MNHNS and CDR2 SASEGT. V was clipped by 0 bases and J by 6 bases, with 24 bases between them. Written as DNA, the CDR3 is TGTGCCAGCAGTGAAGCGGTGGGCTCTGTAAGGGGTCGGAGTCAGCCCCAGCATTTT. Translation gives CASSEAVGSVRGRSQPQHF.

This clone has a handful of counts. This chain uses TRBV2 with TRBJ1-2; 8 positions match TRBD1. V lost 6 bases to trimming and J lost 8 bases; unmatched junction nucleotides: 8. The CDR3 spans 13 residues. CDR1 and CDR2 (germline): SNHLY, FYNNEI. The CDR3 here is CASSGQGLRGYTF. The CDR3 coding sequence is TGTGCCAGCAGCGGACAGGGTCTGCGGGGCTACACCTTC.